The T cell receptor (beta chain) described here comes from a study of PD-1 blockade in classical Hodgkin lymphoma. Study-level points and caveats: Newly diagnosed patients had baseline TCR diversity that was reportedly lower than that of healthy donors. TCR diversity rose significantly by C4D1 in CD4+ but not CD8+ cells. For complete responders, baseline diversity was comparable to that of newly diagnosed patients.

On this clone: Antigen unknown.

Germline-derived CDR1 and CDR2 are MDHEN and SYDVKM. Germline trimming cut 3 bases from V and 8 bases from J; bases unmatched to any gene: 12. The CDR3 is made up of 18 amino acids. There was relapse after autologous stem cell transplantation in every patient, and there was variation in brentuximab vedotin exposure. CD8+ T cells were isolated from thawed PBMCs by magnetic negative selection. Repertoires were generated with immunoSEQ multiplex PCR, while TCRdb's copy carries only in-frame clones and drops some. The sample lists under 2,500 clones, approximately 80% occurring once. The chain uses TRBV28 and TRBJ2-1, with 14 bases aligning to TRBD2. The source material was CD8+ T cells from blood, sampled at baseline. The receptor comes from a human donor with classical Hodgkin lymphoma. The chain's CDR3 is CASSLTSGGAPPSHEQFF. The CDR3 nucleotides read TGTGCCAGCAGTTTGACTAGCGGGGGGGCACCTCCCTCTCATGAGCAGTTCTTC.